The entry below gives a single T cell receptor beta chain sequence along with its context. The data were produced by immunoSEQ multiplex PCR, yet TCRdb's version contains in-frame clones alone and is incomplete. Of around 300,000 clones listed, approximately 90% were seen once; the top ten hold around 3.5%. The data originate from a study of blood T cell repertoires in COVID-19. Overall study context: Whether acute or convalescent, the COVID-19 samples came from the United States, Italy and Spain.

This clonotype was sampled from a woman aged 40 to 50 with acute or convalescent COVID-19. Sequenced material: peripheral blood.

For the CDR3, the DNA is TGTGCCAGCAGCCACAATAGCCCCGGGGAGCTGTTTTTT. The encoded protein is CASSHNSPGELFF. The rearrangement uses TRBV13 and TRBJ2-2, with D hard to call. V was cut by 5 bases and J by 6 bases, with 10 bases left in between. Germline V CDR1 and CDR2: PRHDT, FYEKMQ (reference sequence). This CDR3 is 13 amino acids long.